The clone carrying this T cell receptor (beta chain) was detected many times. Using RNA transcripts as the source, TCR beta CDR3 regions were amplified. The TCR CDR3 first-round RT-PCR relied on the HTBI primer set. TCRdb re-called the multiplex PCR reads with MiXCR, one entry per CDR3 protein. The profile covers about 500,000 distinct CDR3 sequences, with roughly a sixth appearing a single time and about 17% taken by the ten largest. This sample is drawn from a study of T cells in Graves' hyperthyroidism and ophthalmopathy. This CDR3 region has 15 residues. Trimming removed 0 bases from V and 1 base from J, with 12 bases in between. CDR1 and CDR2 from the germline V gene are DFQATT and SNEGSKA (reference sequence).

Sequencing was performed on blood. The rearrangement uses TRBV20-1 and TRBJ1-1, with a weak D call TRBD1 (5 bases). This TCR was sampled from a woman aged 18-29 years with Graves' hyperthyroidism. Here the CDR3 DNA reads TGCAGTGCTAGAGACCCGGGGCGAGGGAACACTGAAGCTTTCTTT. Its protein is CSARDPGRGNTEAFF.